This entry is about one TCR beta chain. What it binds is not known. Using immunoSEQ multiplex PCR, the repertoire was profiled, and TCRdb retains in-frame clones only, with some absent. This table holds around 180,000 clones, more than 75% found once. The record originates from a study of cytomegalovirus exposure and HLA in healthy donors. Findings and limits, study-wide: The study labeled more than 150 TCR beta chains cytomegalovirus-associated. CMV antigen specificity of three CMV-associated chains was confirmed in vitro.

The sample was PBMCs. The source is a woman between 18 and 29 years old in good health and CMV-seronegative.

The CDR3 sequence: CAWSGLTGGEAFF. CDR3 coding DNA: TGTGCCTGGAGTGGTCTTACAGGGGGTGAAGCTTTCTTT. The chain recombines TRBV30 with TRBJ1-1, with 8 bases lining up with TRBD1. The V segment lost 1 base and the J segment 7 bases; nucleotides outside the gene matches: 5. The CDR3 consists of 13 residues. Germline V gene lookup returns CDR1 GTSNPN and CDR2 SVGIG (reference sequence).